This T cell receptor beta chain was sequenced during a study of blood T cell repertoires in COVID-19. Background on the study: The origin of the acute and convalescent COVID-19 samples was the United States, Italy and Spain. Sample material is recorded as cDNA or gDNA derived from T cells, B-cell-depleted T cells, or PBMCs.

The count of this clone is one. Original analysis: Estimated nucleated cell counts came from reference gene primer amplification. Clones were sequenced by immunoSEQ multiplex PCR, and TCRdb holds only the in-frame ones, with some missing. That table gives V, J and clone size, and the DNA gave D and trimming. The sample includes 200,000 to 250,000 clones, 65% to 90% seen only once; the top ten take 7.4%. Germline assignment: CDR1 SGHRS and CDR2 YFSETQ. This CDR3 is 16 amino acids long. Trimming removed 4 bases from V and 6 bases from J; junction bases left unmatched: 11. The chain is built from TRBV5-1 and TRBJ2-1; 9 bases line up with TRBD1. This clonotype was sampled from a woman in her forties or fifties with acute or convalescent COVID-19. Sequencing was done on a sample of peripheral blood. The CDR3 bases are TGCGCCAGCAGCGTGCGTCGGACAGGGGTATCCAATGAGCAGTTCTTC. The encoded protein is CASSVRRTGVSNEQFF.